One sample yielded the 14 T cell receptor beta chains listed below, sequenced in a study of cytomegalovirus exposure and HLA in healthy donors. This PCR relied on a set of 60 Vbeta primers and 13 Jbeta primers. Some clones are missing from TCRdb's copy, which holds only in-frame ones; the method was immunoSEQ multiplex PCR. Of some 150,000 clones listed, about 64% are singletons. Sequencing input: PBMCs. All receptors come from a woman in her thirties in good health and CMV-seropositive.

This clone was picked up a small number of times. The V gene is TRBV11-2, the J gene TRBJ1-1; 7 positions match TRBD1. Germline V gene sequence: CDR1 SGHAT, CDR2 FQNNGV. V was pared by 5 bases and J by 8 bases, with 14 bases of the junction left unmatched. There are 15 residues in the CDR3. CDR3 bases: TGTGCCAGCAGCGTGCCCGACAGGGATAGAAAAGAAGCTTTCTTT. This sequence encodes CASSVPDRDRKEAFF. Full variable domain (missing parts from reference TRBV11-2 and TRBJ1-1): EAGVAQSPRYKIIEKRQSVAFWCNPISGHATLYWYQQILGQGPKLLIQFQNNGVVDDSQLPKDRFSAERLKGVDSTLKIQPAKLEDSAVYLCASSVPDRDRKEAFFGQGTRLTVV.

CDR3 in DNA: TGTGCCAGCAGCCCGGGATTAACGACCGGGGAGCTGTTTTTT. Its translation: CASSPGLTTGELFF. The chain couples TRBV4-2 to TRBJ2-2; a possible D gene is TRBD2 (5 bases). Between the trimmed V and J ends, which lost 4 bases and 5 bases, there was a span of 11 bases. Germline loops: CDR1 LGHNA, CDR2 YNFKEQ. This CDR3 spans 14 amino acids.

This clone was picked up a small number of times. V usage is TRBV6-5 and J usage is TRBJ2-7; TRBD2 matches at 8 bases. Germline CDR1 reads MNHEY; CDR2 reads SVGAGI. V shed 9 bases, J shed 5 bases, and the junction held 12 bases outside the gene matches. The CDR3 has 14 residues. Here the CDR3 reads CASSGGAFGDEQYF. The DNA of the CDR3 is TGTGCCAGTTCCGGGGGGGCGTTTGGGGACGAGCAGTACTTC.

The genes are TRBV2 and TRBJ2-2; possible D gene TRBD2, 5 bases. Trimming cost V 3 bases and J 3 bases, with 8 bases left between them. The CDR3 runs 14 residues. CDR1 and CDR2 from the germline V gene are SNHLY and FYNNEI. As DNA, the CDR3 is TGTGCCAGCAGTGATGCGGGTTACACCGGGGAGCTGTTTTTT. Its translation: CASSDAGYTGELFF.

This clone was found once. The rearrangement links TRBV18 to TRBJ1-4; the match to TRBD1 covers 8 bases. The CDR3 is 15 amino acids. Germline loops: CDR1 KGHSH, CDR2 LQKENI. V shed 6 bases and J 8 bases; nucleotides not matched to a gene: 11. In DNA form, the CDR3 reads TGTGCCAGCTCGCTTCACAGGGGGACCAAAGAAAAACTGTTTTTT. Translated: CASSLHRGTKEKLFF.

This clone has just a few counts. The rearrangement uses TRBV5-6 and TRBJ1-4; D unclear. Germline CDR1 and CDR2: SGHDT and YYEEEE. The V and J ends lost 2 bases and 4 bases respectively, with 9 bases between them. CDR3 length: 14 residues. CDR3: CASSLRGFNEKLFF. CDR3 coding DNA: TGTGCCAGCAGCTTAAGAGGATTTAATGAAAAACTGTTTTTT.

The sample holds a few counts of this clone. The V and J genes are TRBV5-6 and TRBJ2-1, with 10 bases that match TRBD2. Germline trimming cut 3 bases from V and 5 bases from J; bases unmatched to any gene: 17. The CDR3 sequence is 19 residues long. Germline lookup yields CDR1 SGHDT and CDR2 YYEEEE. The CDR3 bases are TGTGCCAGCAGCTCAACGGGGCTAGCGGGGGCCTACGGCAACAATGAGCAGTTCTTC. This sequence encodes CASSSTGLAGAYGNNEQFF.

The V gene is TRBV5-1, the J gene TRBJ2-2; maybe TRBD2 (5 bases). V shed 8 bases and J shed 12 bases, with 23 bases lying between them. The CDR3 is made up of 14 amino acids. Germline CDR1 is SGHRS and CDR2 is YFSETQ. This CDR3 is CASKSLDGTGKLFF. The CDR3 DNA reads TGCGCCAGTAAGAGTCTGGACGGTACGGGGAAGCTGTTTTTT.

The chain has TRBV18 and TRBJ1-1; the match to TRBD1 covers 8 bases. Trimming took 3 bases from V and 5 from J; bases not matched to a gene: 11. The CDR3 is 16 residues long. Germline loops: CDR1 KGHSH, CDR2 LQKENI. The CDR3 reads CASSPQGAGVRTEAFF. The CDR3 coding sequence is TGTGCCAGCTCACCCCAGGGGGCCGGTGTTCGGACTGAAGCTTTCTTT.

The genes are TRBV14 and TRBJ2-3; the match to TRBD1 covers 7 bases. V lost 0 bases to trimming and J lost 1 base; unmatched junction nucleotides: 7. The CDR3 consists of 17 residues. Germline V gives CDR1 SGHDN, CDR2 FVKESK. The CDR3 spells CASSQDWRQGGTDTQYF. CDR3 bases: TGTGCCAGCAGCCAAGATTGGAGACAGGGTGGCACAGATACGCAGTATTTT.

The J gene is TRBJ2-5, the V gene TRBV7-3; D gene unclear. Germline loops: CDR1 SGHTA, CDR2 FQGTGA. The CDR3 sequence is 13 residues long. The germline V and J ends were trimmed by 2 bases and 1 base, with 5 bases remaining between them. The CDR3 coding sequence is TGTGCCAGCAGCTTATTATCCCAAGAGACCCAGTACTTC. Residues: CASSLLSQETQYF.

CDR3 sequence: CASSQTSGRGRAFF. The CDR3 coding sequence is TGCGCCAGCAGCCAAACCTCCGGAAGGGGGCGAGCTTTCTTT. The rearrangement uses TRBV4-1 and TRBJ1-1; TRBD1 matches 7 bases. Germline CDR1 reads MGHRA; CDR2 reads YSYEKL. V lost 2 bases, J lost 10 bases, and 10 bases stayed unmatched. The CDR3 runs to 14 residues.

This clone turned up a few times. This chain joins TRBV5-1 and TRBJ2-1; D perhaps matches TRBD2 (6 bases). The germline V and J ends were trimmed by 1 base and 7 bases, with 12 bases remaining between them. CDR1 is SGHRS and CDR2 is YFSETQ in the germline V gene. This CDR3 region has 14 residues. The CDR3 DNA follows: TGCGCCAGCAGCTTGAAACTAGCCGGTAATGAGCAGTTCTTC. It codes for CASSLKLAGNEQFF.

A note on this clone: An end of the junction differs from the germline gene, which may be a read error. Within the sample, other DNA sequences also encode this same CDR3. V and J are TRBV6-5 and TRBJ1-6; D gene ambiguous. Germline CDR1 MNHEY, CDR2 SVGAGI. The CDR3 is 15 amino acids. CDR3 DNA sequence: TGTGCCAGCAGTTCGACGGGAACCTTTAATTCCCCCCTCCACTTT. Translated: CASSSTGTFNSPLHF.